What follows are 19 T cell receptor beta chains derived from one specimen sequenced in a study of technical replicates of blood from a few donors. Data came from immunoSEQ multiplex PCR; TCRdb stores just in-frame clones and leaves some out. The table lists around 70,000 clones, roughly 94% of them singletons. The sample taken for sequencing was T cells isolated from PBMCs. These receptors came from a human donor in good health.

The rearrangement links TRBV27 to TRBJ1-5; 7 positions match TRBD1. The V gene end was trimmed by 6 bases and the J gene end by 3 bases; junction bases not matched to a gene: 5. This CDR3 has 14 residues. Germline V gene lookup returns CDR1 MNHEY and CDR2 SMNVEV (reference sequence). This chain's CDR3 is CASSPDRANQPQHF. The CDR3 nucleotides are TGTGCCAGCAGCCCAGACAGGGCCAATCAGCCCCAGCATTTT.

This sequence joins TRBV28 and TRBJ1-2; a weak D match, TRBD1 (6 bases). Per germline, CDR1 MDHEN and CDR2 SYDVKM. The CDR3 extends over 13 amino acids. Trimming took off 6 bases at V and 7 bases at J, with 15 bases between the two ends. The CDR3 nucleotides read TGTGCCAGCAGCCAAACAGGGATTAGTGGCTACACCTTC. Translated, it gives CASSQTGISGYTF.

To note about this clone: The same CDR3 is also encoded by other DNA sequences in this sample. This chain connects TRBV29-1 to TRBJ2-7, with a weak D call TRBD1 (6 bases). The CDR3 totals 13 residues. CDR1 is SQVTM, CDR2 ANQGSEA, per germline. Trimming removed 4 bases from V and 1 base from J, with 11 bases in between. As DNA, the CDR3 is TGCAGCGTTGTAGGGGGAAGTTCCTACGAGCAGTACTTC. It is translated as CSVVGGSSYEQYF.

The chain recombines TRBV27 with TRBJ2-2; no clear D gene. The germline gives CDR1 MNHEY, CDR2 SMNVEV (reference sequence). CDR3 length: 14 amino acids. Between the trimmed V and J ends, which lost 1 base and 6 bases, there was a span of 9 bases. The CDR3 nucleotides are TGTGCCAGCAGTTTATTTTCGGGTTCCGGGGAGCTGTTTTTT. It encodes CASSLFSGSGELFF.

The chain joins TRBV7-9 to TRBJ1-1; D might be TRBD1 (6 bases). CDR1 and CDR2 (germline): SEHNR, FQNEAQ (reference sequence). The V and J ends lost 3 bases and 4 bases respectively, with 12 bases between them. This CDR3 spans 14 amino acids. CDR3 sequence (DNA): TGTGCCAGCAGCTTCCTACAGGGCCCCACTGAAGCTTTCTTT. Amino acid sequence: CASSFLQGPTEAFF.

Turning to this clone: Other DNA sequences of this sample code for an identical CDR3. CDR3 loop: CASSVGRDNEQFF. The CDR3 DNA is TGTGCCAGCAGCGTAGGGAGGGACAATGAGCAGTTCTTC. V is TRBV9 and J is TRBJ2-1; a weak D match, TRBD2 (6 bases). CDR3 size: 13 residues. The V end lost 0 bases, the J end lost 5 bases, and 6 bases lay between the germline ends. Per germline, CDR1 SGDLS and CDR2 YYNGEE. The full variable domain, its missing parts supplied by reference TRBV9 and TRBJ2-1, is DSGVTQTPKHLITATGQRVTLRCSPRSGDLSVYWYQQSLDQGLQFLIQYYNGEERAKGNILERFSAQQFPDLHSELNLSSLELGDSALYFCASSVGRDNEQFFGPGTRLTVL.

The chain joins TRBV7-8 to TRBJ2-5; D gene uncertain. The CDR3 is 14 residues long. V lost 3 bases, J lost 2 bases, and 10 bases lay in between. Germline values: CDR1 SGHVS, CDR2 FQNEAQ. DNA for the CDR3: TGTGCCAGCAGCTTTAGGCGGTCTCAAGAGACCCAGTACTTC. Its translation: CASSFRRSQETQYF.

The V and J genes are TRBV14 and TRBJ1-4; D may be TRBD1 (5 bases). Germline CDR1 is SGHDN and CDR2 is FVKESK. The CDR3 sequence is 13 residues long. Trimming pared 5 bases from V and 7 bases from J, leaving 11 bases between. The CDR3 DNA sequence: TGTGCCAGCAGCGGAGACAGCGCTGAAAAACTGTTTTTT. Its translation: CASSGDSAEKLFF.

This chain links TRBV30 with TRBJ2-5; tentative D call: TRBD1 (6 bases). The CDR3 sequence is 14 residues long. Germline CDR1 is GTSNPN and CDR2 is SVGIG (reference sequence). V lost 5 bases to trimming and J lost 3 bases, with 16 bases between them. DNA of the CDR3: TGTGCCTGGGGCGACCCCGGGACAAAAGAGACCCAGTACTTC. Its translation: CAWGDPGTKETQYF.

The chain is built from TRBV7-2 and TRBJ1-2; D is unclear. Trimming took off 4 bases at V and 5 bases at J, with 2 bases between the two ends. The CDR3 runs 10 residues. From germline, CDR1 is SGHTA and CDR2 FQGNSA. The CDR3: CASSSYGYTF. The DNA of the CDR3 is TGTGCCAGCAGCTCTTATGGCTACACCTTC.

The rearrangement links TRBV4-3 to TRBJ2-3; no firm D call. CDR1 LGHNA and CDR2 YSLEER come from the germline V gene. The CDR3 length is 11 residues. V was shortened by 5 bases and J by 6 bases, with 6 bases between the two germline ends. For the CDR3, the DNA is TGCGCCAGCAGCAGCTACGATACGCAGTATTTT. Residues: CASSSYDTQYF.

V is TRBV5-8 and J is TRBJ1-2; 10 bases are a match to TRBD1. The CDR3 sequence is 15 residues long. Per the germline V gene, CDR1 is SGHTS and CDR2 is YDEGEE. Trimming at V came to 3 bases and at J to 8 bases, leaving 10 bases not matched to a gene. The CDR3 DNA reads TGTGCCAGCAGCTCACCTGGGACAGGGGTACAGGGCTACACCTTC. Translation gives CASSSPGTGVQGYTF.

The chain combines TRBV5-4 with TRBJ1-4, with D hard to call. Germline CDR1 SGHNT, CDR2 YYREEE (reference sequence). This CDR3 contains 14 residues. Trimming removed 3 bases at V and 8 bases at J, with 14 bases between. CDR3 residues: CASSSEVPGEKLFF. The CDR3 bases are TGTGCCAGCAGCTCGGAGGTACCCGGCGAAAAACTGTTTTTT.

The rearrangement uses TRBV13 and TRBJ2-3; 9 nucleotides align to TRBD2. This CDR3 has 17 residues. The J segment lost 2 bases and the V segment lost 1 base, leaving 7 bases of the junction unmatched. Per the germline V gene, CDR1 is PRHDT and CDR2 is FYEKMQ (reference sequence). This CDR3 is CASSLEALAGLTDTQYF. In DNA, the CDR3 is TGTGCCAGCAGCTTAGAAGCCCTAGCGGGACTCACAGATACGCAGTATTTT.

The chain links TRBV27 to TRBJ1-5; D remains unclear. The V gene's germline CDR1 is MNHEY and CDR2 SMNVEV (reference sequence). This CDR3 is 12 amino acids long. The ends were cut back, 5 bases at V and 8 bases at J, with 10 bases in the middle. The CDR3 DNA sequence: TGTGCCAGCAGTACTGGGAGTGAGCCCCAGCATTTT. Protein sequence: CASSTGSEPQHF.

The chain joins TRBV5-6 to TRBJ1-1, with a weak D call TRBD1 (6 bases). CDR1 and CDR2 from the germline V gene are SGHDT and YYEEEE. V was pared by 3 bases and J by 1 base, with 7 bases between. CDR3 size: 13 residues. CDR3 DNA sequence: TGTGCCAGCAGCTCGACAGGGAACACTGAAGCTTTCTTT. Translated, it gives CASSSTGNTEAFF. The full variable domain, completed using reference TRBV5-6 and TRBJ1-1, is DAGVTQSPTHLIKTRGQQVTLRCSPKSGHDTVSWYQQALGQGPQFIFQYYEEEERQRGNFPDRFSGHQFPNYSSELNVNALLLGDSALYLCASSSTGNTEAFFGQGTRLTVV.

J is TRBJ1-1 and V is TRBV15, with D maybe TRBD1 (5 bases). CDR3 length: 14 amino acids. Germline lookup yields CDR1 LNHNV and CDR2 YYDKDF (reference sequence). V was trimmed by 3 bases and J by 8 bases, leaving 16 bases between them. As DNA, the CDR3 is TGTGCCACCAGCAGGGGGGACGGGGGGACCGAAGCTTTCTTT. It is translated as CATSRGDGGTEAFF. Based on the CDR3 plus reference TRBV15 and TRBJ1-1, the full variable domain is DAMVIQNPRYQVTQFGKPVTLSCSQTLNHNVMYWYQQKSSQAPKLLFHYYDKDFNNEADTPDNFQSRRPNTSFCFLDIRSPGLGDTAMYLCATSRGDGGTEAFFGQGTRLTVV.

The chain links TRBV5-6 to TRBJ2-7, with 7 positions matching TRBD2. V shed 4 bases and J 5 bases; nucleotides not matched to a gene: 6. From germline, CDR1 is SGHDT and CDR2 YYEEEE. This CDR3 comprises 13 residues. The CDR3 nucleotides read TGTGCCAGCAGCCTCTGGGGGGGTAACGAGCAGTACTTC. It is translated as CASSLWGGNEQYF.

This chain connects TRBV13 to TRBJ2-7; D possibly corresponds to TRBD2 (5 bases). The CDR3 contains 14 residues. CDR1 is PRHDT, CDR2 FYEKMQ, per germline (reference sequence). V lost 5 bases to trimming and J lost 2 bases, with 13 bases between them. The CDR3 sequence is CASSLGKEAYEQYF. DNA for the CDR3: TGTGCCAGCAGCCTGGGGAAGGAGGCCTACGAGCAGTACTTC.